This T cell receptor (beta chain) was observed in a study of T cells in Graves' hyperthyroidism and ophthalmopathy. Study-wide points: Blood also carried most thyroid clonotypes expanded above 0.001. Model-based prediction identified ophthalmopathy a median about 6 months prior to its onset.

The CDR3 is 14 residues long. Germline V lookup: CDR1 LNHDA, CDR2 SQIVND (reference sequence). V was shortened by 6 bases and J by 5 bases, with 13 bases between the two germline ends. This clonotype came up many times. Its antigen is unidentified. Researchers amplified the TCR beta CDR3 regions from RNA transcripts. HTBI primers drove first-round RT-PCR of the TCR CDR3. One entry per CDR3 protein results from TCRdb running MiXCR on the multiplex PCR reads. The sample lists fewer than 550,000 distinct CDR3 sequences, around a sixth occurring once. The genes are TRBV19 and TRBJ2-2, with a tentative D call TRBD1 (5 bases). Sequenced sample: blood. The receptor was derived from a young woman with Graves' hyperthyroidism. This CDR3 reads CASSNRGNTGELFF. The CDR3 DNA is TGTGCCAGTAGCAATAGGGGAAATACCGGGGAGCTGTTTTTT.